This entry lists 24 T cell receptor beta chains sequenced from one sample in a study of CD8+ T cells in alopecia areata. Extraction and reverse transcription of RNA yielded cDNA as the sequencing template. Here immunoSEQ multiplex PCR was the method, and the copy in TCRdb shows in-frame clones only, minus some. The sample contains about 150,000 clones, 55% of which appear only once. Source material: CD4+ T cells sorted from blood. The receptors were sampled from a human donor in good health.

This rearrangement joins TRBV5-4 to TRBJ2-1; 9 nucleotides agree with TRBD1. The CDR3 is made up of 13 amino acids. Looked up from germline, CDR1 is SGHNT and CDR2 is YYREEE (reference sequence). The trim removed 2 bases at V and 8 bases at J, leaving 2 bases unmatched. The CDR3 nucleotides are TGTGCCAGCAGCTTCCGGACAGGGGATGAGCAGTTCTTC. Protein: CASSFRTGDEQFF.

This sequence joins TRBV2 and TRBJ2-6, with 12 nucleotides matching TRBD1. V dropped 5 bases and J dropped 2; count of bases not matched to a gene: 7. This CDR3 spans 18 amino acids. CDR1 and CDR2 from the germline V gene are SNHLY and FYNNEI. CDR3 bases: TGTGCCAGCAGTTGGGTCGGGACAGGGGGCCCTGGGGCCAACGTCCTGACTTTC. Translated, it gives CASSWVGTGGPGANVLTF.

The CDR3 here is CASSPRDRVTDTQYF. CDR3 DNA: TGTGCCAGCAGTCCCCGGGACAGGGTCACAGATACGCAGTATTTT. The V call is TRBV6-1, the J call TRBJ2-3; 9 bases agree with TRBD1. The trim removed 5 bases at V and 2 bases at J, leaving 5 bases unmatched. This CDR3 comprises 15 residues. Looked up from germline, CDR1 is MNHNS and CDR2 is SASEGT.

The chain recombines TRBV28 with TRBJ1-1; D not resolved. CDR1 is MDHEN, CDR2 SYDVKM, per germline. The CDR3 runs to 16 residues. V shed 1 base and J shed 1 base, with 13 bases lying between them. CDR3 DNA sequence: TGTGCCAGCAGTTTATTGGGGAAGAGGACGAACACTGAAGCTTTCTTT. It yields the protein CASSLLGKRTNTEAFF.

The rearrangement links TRBV29-1 to TRBJ2-5; D may be TRBD1 (5 bases). The V end lost 6 bases, the J end lost 4 bases, and 15 bases lay between the germline ends. The CDR3 sequence is 13 residues long. The V gene's germline CDR1 is SQVTM and CDR2 ANQGSEA. The DNA for the CDR3 is TGCAGCGTCGAAAAGGGGTTCGGAGAGACCCAGTACTTC. Its protein product is CSVEKGFGETQYF.

Comments on this clone: Since a much larger clone is just one base distant, this may be a read error. The chain carries TRBV6-1 and TRBJ1-5; D not resolved. The CDR3 runs to 11 residues. Deletions cut 5 bases from V and 5 bases from J, with 4 bases between. Looked up from germline, CDR1 is MNHNS and CDR2 is SASEGT. CDR3 amino acids: CASSLDQPQHF. The CDR3 coding sequence is TGTGCCAGCAGTTTGGATCAGCCCCAGCATTTT.

This clone occurred once. The CDR3 coding sequence is TGTGCCTGGAGTGTAGGAGGGTCGGGACTAGCGAACAATGAGCAGTTCTTC. Translation gives CAWSVGGSGLANNEQFF. The J gene is TRBJ2-1, the V gene TRBV30; 10 bases are shared with TRBD2. Per germline, CDR1 GTSNPN and CDR2 SVGIG (reference sequence). Losses at the gene ends were 0 bases for V and 5 bases for J; bases not matched to a gene: 10. The CDR3 loop spans 17 amino acids.

The chain recombines TRBV29-1 with TRBJ2-3, with TRBD1 identical over 8 bases. In germline, CDR1 is SQVTM, CDR2 ANQGSEA. J gave up 2 bases and V 7 bases, and 2 bases lay outside the gene matches. CDR3 length equals 12 residues. CDR3 amino acids: CSETGDTDTQYF. The CDR3 DNA follows: TGCAGCGAGACAGGGGACACAGATACGCAGTATTTT.

The chain links TRBV7-9 to TRBJ2-2; maybe TRBD1 (5 bases). This CDR3 is built from 15 residues. V was pared by 5 bases and J by 5 bases, with 15 bases between. Germline assignment: CDR1 SEHNR and CDR2 FQNEAQ (reference sequence). The CDR3 coding sequence is TGTGCCAGCAGCCCCGGACACTCGGTTACCGGGGAGCTGTTTTTT. It translates to CASSPGHSVTGELFF.

The chain employs TRBV6-4 and TRBJ2-3; D is uncertain. Germline values: CDR1 MRHNA, CDR2 SNTAGT. The CDR3 has 13 amino acids. V gave up 4 bases and J gave up 2 bases, with 7 bases separating them. The CDR3 bases are TGTGCCAGCAGTGTCGAGATCACAGATACGCAGTATTTT. This codes for CASSVEITDTQYF.

The V gene is TRBV29-1, the J gene TRBJ2-3; 10 bases agree with TRBD2. Germline-derived CDR1 and CDR2 are SQVTM and ANQGSEA. J was trimmed by 5 bases and V by 3 bases; bases with no gene match: 5. The CDR3 consists of 14 residues. As DNA, the CDR3 is TGCAGCGTTGATCTAGCGGGAGCCGGAGATACGCAGTATTTT. It encodes CSVDLAGAGDTQYF.

This clone was observed a few times. V gene TRBV28 combines with J gene TRBJ2-1; 11 nucleotides match TRBD2. The germline gives CDR1 MDHEN, CDR2 SYDVKM. V was clipped by 3 bases and J by 6 bases; unmatched bases: 10. The CDR3 has 17 residues. Here the CDR3 DNA reads TGTGCCAGCAGTTTGAACTTACTAGCGGGAGTAAGCAATGAGCAGTTCTTC. This sequence encodes CASSLNLLAGVSNEQFF.

This chain uses TRBV5-6 with TRBJ2-5; possible D gene TRBD1, 6 bases. Germline loops: CDR1 SGHDT, CDR2 YYEEEE. The CDR3 consists of 14 residues. Deletions cut 4 bases from V and 7 bases from J, with 17 bases between. The DNA for the CDR3 is TGTGCCAGCAGCCTTCGGACAGTGCCAAGGACCCAGTACTTC. Protein: CASSLRTVPRTQYF. Combining the CDR3 with reference TRBV5-6 and TRBJ2-5 gives the whole variable domain DAGVTQSPTHLIKTRGQQVTLRCSPKSGHDTVSWYQQALGQGPQFIFQYYEEEERQRGNFPDRFSGHQFPNYSSELNVNALLLGDSALYLCASSLRTVPRTQYFGPGTRLLVL.

This clone has a handful of counts. The chain has TRBV29-1 and TRBJ2-2; D remains unclear. V gave up 7 bases and J gave up 1 base, with 22 bases separating them. Looked up from germline, CDR1 is SQVTM and CDR2 is ANQGSEA. This CDR3 region has 17 residues. The CDR3 is CSASLALVHGNTGELFF. The DNA for the CDR3 is TGCAGCGCCTCCCTCGCGCTTGTACATGGGAACACCGGGGAGCTGTTTTTT.

The chain couples TRBV7-3 to TRBJ2-1; D not certain. V was shortened by 4 bases and J by 9 bases, with 10 bases between the two germline ends. This CDR3 comprises 12 residues. CDR1 is SGHTA and CDR2 is FQGTGA in the germline V gene. The CDR3 region is CASSWRKGEQFF. The CDR3 bases are TGTGCCAGCAGCTGGAGAAAGGGTGAGCAGTTCTTC.

This clone was detected a few times. The chain has TRBV28 and TRBJ2-2; 10 bases are shared with TRBD1. Looked up from germline, CDR1 is MDHEN and CDR2 is SYDVKM. This CDR3 has 16 amino acids. The J segment lost 3 bases and the V segment lost 0 bases, leaving 1 base of the junction unmatched. The CDR3 DNA is TGTGCCAGCAGTTTATGGGGACAGGGGTACACCGGGGAGCTGTTTTTT. This sequence encodes CASSLWGQGYTGELFF.

V and J are TRBV6-5 and TRBJ2-7; no clear D gene. The CDR3 has 14 residues. Per germline, CDR1 MNHEY and CDR2 SVGAGI. Trimming took 4 bases from V and 2 from J, leaving 12 bases between them. The CDR3 region has the DNA TGTGCCAGCAGTTTCGAGACGGCGACCTACGAGCAGTACTTC. Its protein product is CASSFETATYEQYF.

The gene calls are TRBV4-1 and TRBJ2-1; no clear D gene. Trimming took off 0 bases at V and 2 bases at J, with 5 bases between the two ends. From germline, CDR1 is MGHRA and CDR2 YSYEKL. This CDR3 is built from 14 residues. The CDR3 DNA sequence: TGCGCCAGCAGCCAAGATTACACCTACAATGAGCAGTTCTTC. Its translation: CASSQDYTYNEQFF.

The chain has TRBV28 and TRBJ2-5; D is perhaps TRBD1 or TRBD2 (5 bases each). Germline lookup yields CDR1 MDHEN and CDR2 SYDVKM. Deletions cut 0 bases from V and 1 base from J, with 6 bases between. The CDR3 is 14 residues long. The CDR3 here is CASSLWGTQETQYF. The CDR3 DNA follows: TGTGCCAGCAGTTTATGGGGGACCCAAGAGACCCAGTACTTC.

The chain has TRBV28 and TRBJ1-1; 7 bases are shared with TRBD1. CDR3 length equals 14 residues. CDR1 and CDR2 from the germline V gene are MDHEN and SYDVKM. Germline trimming cut 2 bases from V and 6 bases from J; bases unmatched to any gene: 6. The CDR3 loop is CASSLRAQGAEAFF. The CDR3 nucleotides read TGTGCCAGCAGTTTAAGGGCGCAGGGGGCTGAAGCTTTCTTT.

This chain joins TRBV5-4 and TRBJ2-5; no definite D call. Germline V lookup: CDR1 SGHNT, CDR2 YYREEE (reference sequence). The CDR3 length is 14 residues. V lost 0 bases to trimming and J lost 6 bases, with 12 bases between them. Here the CDR3 reads CASSLEGGLKTQYF. The CDR3 bases are TGTGCCAGCAGCTTGGAGGGCGGTTTGAAGACCCAGTACTTC. The whole variable domain, filled in from reference TRBV5-4 and TRBJ2-5, reads ETGVTQSPTHLIKTRGQQVTLRCSSQSGHNTVSWYQQALGQGPQFIFQYYREEENGRGNFPPRFSGLQFPNYSSELNVNALELDDSALYLCASSLEGGLKTQYFGPGTRLLVL.

The chain is built from TRBV4-1 and TRBJ2-3, with D perhaps TRBD1 or TRBD2 (5 bases each). This CDR3 region has 15 residues. CDR1 and CDR2 from the germline V gene are MGHRA and YSYEKL. V lost 8 bases to trimming and J lost 6 bases, with 21 bases between them. CDR3 nucleotides: TGCGCCAGCCCGTCTTGGGGGAGAGTAACGGATACGCAGTATTTT. This encodes CASPSWGRVTDTQYF.

This rearrangement joins TRBV6-6 to TRBJ2-7; 10 nucleotides agree with TRBD1. V lost 6 bases to trimming and J lost 5 bases; unmatched junction nucleotides: 4. The CDR3 totals 13 residues. Germline CDR1 MNHNY, CDR2 SVGAGI (reference sequence). The CDR3 coding sequence is TGTGCCAGCAGGGGACAGGGGTGGGACGAGCAGTACTTC. It specifies CASRGQGWDEQYF.

CDR3 loop: CASSYPRRGGYEQYF. DNA of the CDR3: TGTGCCAGCAGTTACCCCCGGCGGGGTGGCTACGAGCAGTACTTC. The chain employs TRBV6-5 and TRBJ2-7; D possibly corresponds to TRBD2 (6 bases). This CDR3 region has 15 residues. Germline V gene data show CDR1 as MNHEY and CDR2 as SVGAGI. V lost 2 bases and J lost 3, with 14 bases in between.